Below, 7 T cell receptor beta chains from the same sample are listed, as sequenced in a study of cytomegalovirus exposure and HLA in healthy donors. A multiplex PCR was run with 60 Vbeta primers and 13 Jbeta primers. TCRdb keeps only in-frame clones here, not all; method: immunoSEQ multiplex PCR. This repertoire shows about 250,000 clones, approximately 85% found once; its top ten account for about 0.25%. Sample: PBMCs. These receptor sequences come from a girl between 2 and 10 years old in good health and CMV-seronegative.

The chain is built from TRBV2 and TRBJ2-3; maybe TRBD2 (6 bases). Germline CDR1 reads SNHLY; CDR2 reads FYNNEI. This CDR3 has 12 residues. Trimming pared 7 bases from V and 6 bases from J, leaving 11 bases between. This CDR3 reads CASTAGRDTQYF. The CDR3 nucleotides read TGTGCCAGCACGGCGGGACGTGATACGCAGTATTTT. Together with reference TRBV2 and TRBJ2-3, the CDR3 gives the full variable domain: EPEVTQTPSHQVTQMGQEVILRCVPISNHLYFYWYRQILGQKVEFLVSFYNNEISEKSEIFDDQFSVERPDGSNFTLKIRSTKLEDSAMYFCASTAGRDTQYFGPGTRLTVL.

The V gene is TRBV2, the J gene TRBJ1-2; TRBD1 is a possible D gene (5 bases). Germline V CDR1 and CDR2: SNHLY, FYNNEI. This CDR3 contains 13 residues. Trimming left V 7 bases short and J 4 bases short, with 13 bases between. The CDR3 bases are TGTGCCAGCATAGAAGGGCAGGGCTATGGCTACACCTTC. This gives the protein CASIEGQGYGYTF.

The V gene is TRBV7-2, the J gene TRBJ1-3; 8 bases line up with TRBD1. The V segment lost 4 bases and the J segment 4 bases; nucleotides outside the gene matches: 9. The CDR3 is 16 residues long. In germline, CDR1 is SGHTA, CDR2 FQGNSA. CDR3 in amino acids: CASSSPGGLRGNTIYF. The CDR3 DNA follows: TGTGCCAGCAGCTCCCCAGGGGGCCTGAGGGGAAACACCATATATTTT.

This chain's CDR3 is CASSLLGEGQPQHF. The DNA of the CDR3 is TGCGCCAGCAGCTTGTTAGGGGAGGGTCAGCCCCAGCATTTT. The rearrangement links TRBV5-1 to TRBJ1-5; maybe TRBD1 (5 bases). The V gene lost 1 base and the J gene lost 6 bases, with 11 bases spanning the gap. Germline V gene sequence: CDR1 SGHRS, CDR2 YFSETQ. This CDR3 has 14 residues.

CDR3 sequence reads: CASSHRGGVETQYF. The DNA of the CDR3 is TGCGCCAGCAGCCATCGGGGGGGAGTCGAGACCCAGTACTTC. This rearrangement joins TRBV4-1 to TRBJ2-5; 8 bases match TRBD2. J was trimmed by 5 bases and V by 3 bases; bases with no gene match: 5. Germline lookup yields CDR1 MGHRA and CDR2 YSYEKL. The CDR3 is 14 residues long.

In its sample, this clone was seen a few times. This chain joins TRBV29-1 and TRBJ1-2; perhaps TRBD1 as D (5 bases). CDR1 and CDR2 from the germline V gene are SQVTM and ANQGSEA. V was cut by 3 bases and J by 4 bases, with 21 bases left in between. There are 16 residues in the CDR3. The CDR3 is CSVDETGRGSLYGYTF. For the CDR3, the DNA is TGCAGCGTTGACGAGACGGGTAGGGGTTCCCTCTATGGCTACACCTTC.

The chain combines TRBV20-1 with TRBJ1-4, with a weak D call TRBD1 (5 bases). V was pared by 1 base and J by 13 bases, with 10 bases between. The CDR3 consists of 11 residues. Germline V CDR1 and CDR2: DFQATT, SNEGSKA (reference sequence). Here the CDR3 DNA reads TGCAGTGCTAGAGTCGACAGTCGACTGTTTTTT. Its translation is CSARVDSRLFF.